The clone carrying this T cell receptor (beta chain) has a handful of counts. Its specificity is unknown. These data belong to a study of regulatory T cells in long-lasting Graves disease. Findings of the study overall: Reduced TCR diversity was observed in persistent Graves' patients versus newly diagnosed patients.

This CDR3 is built from 15 residues. V was trimmed by 0 bases and J by 4 bases, leaving 15 bases between them. CDR1 and CDR2 from the germline V gene are SQVTM and ANQGSEA. Investigators prepared the TCR beta libraries by applying iRepertoire HTBI primers and Arm-PCR of CDR3 regions. TCRdb used MiXCR to reprocess the multiplex PCR reads, holding one entry per CDR3 protein. Here the sample spans roughly 500,000 distinct CDR3 sequences, less than 15% being singletons. Time point in this sample: newly diagnosed GD, antithyroid drugs for less than 3 months. Making the TCR library involved RNA that had been extracted from PBMCs. In addition, the sample was reused for a study of T cells in Graves' hyperthyroidism and ophthalmopathy. That source reports: Graves' hyperthyroidism qualified as stable when ophthalmopathy did not progress within 18 months. Criteria for exclusion of patients were uncontrolled infection, other autoimmune disease, pregnancy or lactation. HTBI primers drove first-round RT-PCR of the TCR CDR3.

The source is a man aged 30 to 45 with Graves disease. The sample consisted of peripheral blood mononuclear cells (PBMCs), taken at new diagnosis, from a patient treated with antithyroid drugs. The chain links TRBV29-1 to TRBJ1-1; no firm D call. As DNA, the CDR3 is TGCAGCGTTGAAGATAGTGGGTTTTTTAGCACTGAAGCTTTCTTT. Protein: CSVEDSGFFSTEAFF.